These T cell receptor beta chains were read from a single sample in a study of cytomegalovirus exposure and HLA in healthy donors. The method was immunoSEQ multiplex PCR; TCRdb's version includes in-frame clones alone and lacks a portion of them. Here the sample spans under 150,000 clones, roughly 72% being singletons. Sample: PBMCs. These TCRs come from a woman between 40 and 55 years old in good health and CMV-seropositive. Both conserved end residues are part of each CDR3. A D gene is named only where the DNA matches it firmly. Size is stated for part of the rows, as once, few or many counts, or as a class when the clone is expanded.

j_call v_call clone_size d_call cdr3_aa cdr3_nt
TRBJ2-3 TRBV6-6 NA TRBD2 CASSYSGAGGADTQYF TGTGCCAGCAGTTACTCTGGGGCGGGAGGGGCAGATACGCAGTATTTT
TRBJ1-1 TRBV5-1 few TRBD1 CASSLSFGTGNTEAFF TGCGCCAGCAGCTTGTCATTCGGGACAGGGAACACTGAAGCTTTCTTT
TRBJ1-2 TRBV7-2 NA NA CASSGHTGFRGYTF TGTGCCAGCAGCGGACATACAGGGTTTCGTGGCTACACCTTC
TRBJ1-5 TRBV28 NA NA CASSFSGYSNQPQHF TGTGCCAGCAGTTTTTCGGGGTATAGCAATCAGCCCCAGCATTTT
TRBJ2-3 TRBV7-2 once NA CASSLQVGGDTQYF TGTGCCAGCAGCCTACAGGTGGGGGGAGATACGCAGTATTTT
TRBJ2-7 TRBV6-5 few NA CASRHRDSYEQYF TGTGCCAGCAGGCACAGGGACTCCTACGAGCAGTACTTC
TRBJ2-3 TRBV6-1 NA TRBD2 CASTGGRIREGTQYF TGTGCCAGCACAGGCGGGAGGATCAGGGAGGGTACGCAGTATTTT
TRBJ2-5 TRBV2 NA TRBD1 CASRLGQGQETQYF TGTGCCAGCAGACTGGGACAGGGCCAAGAGACCCAGTACTTC
TRBJ2-3 TRBV5-6 NA TRBD2 CASSLAGGGSDTQYF TGTGCCAGCAGCTTGGCGGGGGGAGGCTCAGATACGCAGTATTTT
TRBJ2-5 TRBV7-2 NA NA CASSYGGRGTQYF TGTGCCAGCAGTTACGGGGGGCGTGGGACCCAGTACTTC
TRBJ1-1 TRBV19 NA NA CASRETGVGGFAAFF TGTGCCAGTAGAGAAACTGGGGTCGGGGGTTTTGCAGCTTTCTTT
TRBJ2-3 TRBV6-6 NA TRBD1 CASGTGGPDTQYF TGTGCCAGCGGAACAGGGGGCCCAGATACGCAGTATTTT
TRBJ1-2 TRBV10-3 NA NA CAISASIPEGGYTF TGTGCCATCAGTGCGTCCATCCCGGAGGGAGGCTACACCTTC
TRBJ2-1 TRBV4-1 once TRBD2 CASSQDSGLAGVRNNEQFF TGCGCCAGCAGCCAAGATTCGGGACTAGCGGGAGTTAGAAACAATGAGCAGTTCTTC
TRBJ2-3 TRBV5-1 NA TRBD2 CASSSIAGGRDTQYF TGCGCCAGCAGCAGCATAGCGGGAGGTCGAGATACGCAGTATTTT
TRBJ1-5 TRBV9 NA NA CASSVTGNQPQHF TGTGCCAGCAGCGTAACAGGGAATCAGCCCCAGCATTTT
TRBJ2-3 TRBV4-3 NA NA CASSQEGRGADTQYF TGCGCCAGCAGCCAAGAGGGCAGGGGTGCAGATACGCAGTATTTT
TRBJ2-5 TRBV5-4 NA NA CTSSLASEFQETQYF TGTACCAGCAGCTTGGCCTCTGAGTTCCAAGAGACCCAGTACTTC
TRBJ1-1 TRBV7-3 NA TRBD1 CASSKTGGETEAFF TGTGCCAGCAGCAAAACAGGGGGTGAGACTGAAGCTTTCTTT
TRBJ2-4 TRBV2 few NA CASNAELAKNIQYF TGTGCCAGCAACGCGGAGCTAGCCAAAAACATTCAGTACTTC
TRBJ2-3 TRBV5-1 few TRBD2 CASSLSLTSGDSTDTQYF TGCGCCAGCAGCTTGAGTTTAACTAGCGGGGATAGCACAGATACGCAGTATTTT
TRBJ2-7 TRBV5-1 few NA CASSLDLTTQMEQYF TGCGCCAGCAGCTTGGACCTGACAACCCAAATGGAGCAGTACTTC
TRBJ2-1 TRBV7-3 NA TRBD2 CASSLTGREDNEQFF TGTGCCAGCAGCTTAACGGGGCGGGAGGACAATGAGCAGTTCTTC
TRBJ2-3 TRBV9 NA NA CASSVPTGKERDTQYF TGTGCCAGCAGCGTCCCTACAGGGAAAGAACGAGATACGCAGTATTTT
TRBJ1-1 TRBV5-1 once TRBD1 CASTWDRGPNTEAFF TGCGCCAGCACTTGGGACAGGGGACCCAACACTGAAGCTTTCTTT
TRBJ1-1 TRBV18 NA NA CASPTAGTPEAFF TGTGCCAGCCCAACGGCCGGGACACCTGAAGCTTTCTTT
TRBJ2-1 TRBV7-9 NA TRBD1 CASSKTGGWYNEQFF TGTGCCAGCAGCAAGACAGGGGGCTGGTACAATGAGCAGTTCTTC
TRBJ2-3 TRBV2 once NA CAGPGTGTSTDTQYF TGTGCCGGCCCCGGGACGGGGACTAGCACAGATACGCAGTATTTT
TRBJ1-2 TRBV4-3 few NA CASSQDWTDYGYTF TGCGCCAGCAGCCAAGACTGGACAGACTATGGCTACACCTTC
TRBJ2-1 TRBV5-1 NA TRBD2 CASSLGTSVLEQFF TGCGCCAGCAGCTTGGGGACTAGTGTGCTGGAGCAGTTCTTC
TRBJ2-7 TRBV7-8 NA TRBD2 CASSSSGGAIYEQYF TGTGCCAGCAGCAGTAGCGGGGGGGCCATTTACGAGCAGTACTTC